This is a list of T cell receptor beta chains from one sample in a study of Ad26.COV2.S vaccination and SARS-CoV-2 variants. The data were produced by immunoSEQ multiplex PCR, yet TCRdb's version contains in-frame clones alone and is incomplete. The sample holds hundreds of thousands of clones, approximately 92% seen once. The specimen was peripheral blood, collected in a trial of Ad26.COV2.S vaccine versus placebo. The source of these receptors is a person aged 18-60 years who received the Ad26.COV2.S COVID-19 vaccine or a placebo. The CDR3 runs from the conserved cysteine through the conserved F or W. The order of the fields is CDR3 DNA, CDR3 protein, V gene, J gene, D gene, clone size. D genes are given only for firm matches. Expanded clones are given a class, and other clones once, few, many or no size at all.

CDR3nt: TGTGCCAGCAGCTTAGAAAGGGAGGACTATGGCTACACCTTC; CDR3aa: CASSLEREDYGYTF; v_gene: TRBV7-2; j_gene: TRBJ1-2; d_gene: .; abundance: .
CDR3nt: TGCGCCAGCAGCCAATTAACAGGACAGGGTCTAGGCTACACCTTC; CDR3aa: CASSQLTGQGLGYTF; v_gene: TRBV4-3; j_gene: TRBJ1-2; d_gene: TRBD1; abundance: .
CDR3nt: TGTGCCAGCAGCAAATCGGTGGGGCTTGGACCCAACTTAGCCAAAAACATTCAGTACTTC; CDR3aa: CASSKSVGLGPNLAKNIQYF; v_gene: TRBV21-1; j_gene: TRBJ2-4; d_gene: .; abundance: .
CDR3nt: TGCGCCAGCAGCCTTGGCCTAGCGGGAGTGTTGGGGGAGACCCAGTACTTC; CDR3aa: CASSLGLAGVLGETQYF; v_gene: TRBV5-1; j_gene: TRBJ2-5; d_gene: TRBD2; abundance: .
CDR3nt: TGTGCCAGCAGCTTATTTCAGGGAACTAATGAAAAACTGTTTTTT; CDR3aa: CASSLFQGTNEKLFF; v_gene: TRBV7-2; j_gene: TRBJ1-4; d_gene: .; abundance: .
CDR3nt: TGTGCCAGCAGCTTCACGGTGAACACTGAAGCTTTCTTT; CDR3aa: CASSFTVNTEAFF; v_gene: TRBV7-2; j_gene: TRBJ1-1; d_gene: .; abundance: .
CDR3nt: TGTGCCAGCAGTCCCCTGGGGACAGCTGTAAACACTGAAGCTTTCTTT; CDR3aa: CASSPLGTAVNTEAFF; v_gene: TRBV27; j_gene: TRBJ1-1; d_gene: TRBD1; abundance: .
CDR3nt: TGTGCCAGCTCACCAACATTACTCACAGCCACAGATACGCAGTATTTT; CDR3aa: CASSPTLLTATDTQYF; v_gene: TRBV18; j_gene: TRBJ2-3; d_gene: .; abundance: .
CDR3nt: TGTGCCAGCAGTTTTGGGGACCGGTATGGCTACACCTTC; CDR3aa: CASSFGDRYGYTF; v_gene: TRBV28; j_gene: TRBJ1-2; d_gene: .; abundance: .
CDR3nt: TGTGCCATCAGGTCGTTCGGGACTGAAGCTTTCTTT; CDR3aa: CAIRSFGTEAFF; v_gene: TRBV10-3; j_gene: TRBJ1-1; d_gene: .; abundance: .
CDR3nt: TGTGCCAGTAGTACTGGGACAGGGAATGTCTATGGCTACACCTTC; CDR3aa: CASSTGTGNVYGYTF; v_gene: TRBV19; j_gene: TRBJ1-2; d_gene: TRBD1; abundance: .
CDR3nt: TGTGCCAGCAGACGGGGTCTCCCCTACAATGAGCAGTTCTTC; CDR3aa: CASRRGLPYNEQFF; v_gene: TRBV3-1/TRBV3-2; j_gene: TRBJ2-1; d_gene: .; abundance: .
CDR3nt: TGTGCCAGCAGCCTAAATCGGCCCCGACAGCCTTTTGTAGTTTTGGGCTACACCTTC; CDR3aa: CASSLNRPRQPFVVLGYTF; v_gene: TRBV14; j_gene: TRBJ1-2; d_gene: .; abundance: once
CDR3nt: TGCGCCAGCAGCTTGGCCCCCCCGACCGGGACAGGGTACACAGATACGCAGTATTTT; CDR3aa: CASSLAPPTGTGYTDTQYF; v_gene: TRBV5-1; j_gene: TRBJ2-3; d_gene: TRBD1; abundance: .
CDR3nt: TGTGCCAGTAGTATCCTGGGGAGTAGGGGCTACAATGAGCAGTTCTTC; CDR3aa: CASSILGSRGYNEQFF; v_gene: TRBV19; j_gene: TRBJ2-1; d_gene: .; abundance: .
CDR3nt: TGTGCCAGCAGCTTAGCGCGAGCGGCGAACACTGAAGCTTTCTTT; CDR3aa: CASSLARAANTEAFF; v_gene: TRBV11-1; j_gene: TRBJ1-1; d_gene: .; abundance: .
CDR3nt: TGTGCCTGGAGTGTTAGACCAGGGGCAAAGACCCAGTACTTC; CDR3aa: CAWSVRPGAKTQYF; v_gene: TRBV30; j_gene: TRBJ2-5; d_gene: .; abundance: .
CDR3nt: TGTGTAGGGGACAGGGTTTTTACAGATACGCAGTATTTT; CDR3aa: CVGDRVFTDTQYF; v_gene: TRBV7-9; j_gene: TRBJ2-3; d_gene: TRBD1; abundance: .
CDR3nt: TGTGCCACTCGGGGAACCCGGGGCACCGGGGAGCTGTTTTTT; CDR3aa: CATRGTRGTGELFF; v_gene: TRBV24-1; j_gene: TRBJ2-2; d_gene: .; abundance: .
CDR3nt: TGTGCCAGCAGCCAAGATATAGCCGCGCCCACCGGGGAGCTGTTTTTT; CDR3aa: CASSQDIAAPTGELFF; v_gene: TRBV4-2; j_gene: TRBJ2-2; d_gene: .; abundance: .
CDR3nt: TGCAGCGTTGTACAGGGAGGAGGCTATGGCTACACCTTC; CDR3aa: CSVVQGGGYGYTF; v_gene: TRBV29-1; j_gene: TRBJ1-2; d_gene: .; abundance: .
CDR3nt: TGCGCCAGCAGCCAAGATTCAGGGCGGAATTCACCCCTCCACTTT; CDR3aa: CASSQDSGRNSPLHF; v_gene: TRBV4-1; j_gene: TRBJ1-6; d_gene: .; abundance: .
CDR3nt: TGTGCCACCCAGGCGAGGGGACTAGGCCTCGATGAGCAGTTCTTC; CDR3aa: CATQARGLGLDEQFF; v_gene: TRBV6-5; j_gene: TRBJ2-1; d_gene: TRBD2; abundance: .
CDR3nt: TGTGCCAGCAGCCAGCCGGGGACCCAAGAGACCCAGTACTTC; CDR3aa: CASSQPGTQETQYF; v_gene: TRBV5-4; j_gene: TRBJ2-5; d_gene: .; abundance: once
CDR3nt: TGTGCCACCAGTGACCCGGGACTTCACAATGAGCAGTTCTTC; CDR3aa: CATSDPGLHNEQFF; v_gene: TRBV24-1; j_gene: TRBJ2-1; d_gene: .; abundance: .
CDR3nt: TGTGCCAGCAGCCAAGATGGCGTCCGGAAGGATACGCAGTATTTT; CDR3aa: CASSQDGVRKDTQYF; v_gene: TRBV4-2; j_gene: TRBJ2-3; d_gene: .; abundance: few
CDR3nt: TGTGCCAGTAGTATGGACACCAACTATGGCTACACCTTC; CDR3aa: CASSMDTNYGYTF; v_gene: TRBV19; j_gene: TRBJ1-2; d_gene: .; abundance: .
CDR3nt: TGTGCCAGTAGTATCCCAGGGGACAGCTATGGCTACACCTTC; CDR3aa: CASSIPGDSYGYTF; v_gene: TRBV19; j_gene: TRBJ1-2; d_gene: TRBD1; abundance: .
CDR3nt: TGTGCCAGCAGCTTAGTGCCAGGACATTCTTCCTTC; CDR3aa: CASSLVPGHSSF; v_gene: TRBV11-2; j_gene: TRBJ1-2; d_gene: .; abundance: .
CDR3nt: TGTGCCTGCTTCCGACGACGGGTATCCTTTCCCGGTGGAAACACCATATATTTT; CDR3aa: CACFRRRVSFPGGNTIYF; v_gene: TRBV30; j_gene: TRBJ1-3; d_gene: .; abundance: .
CDR3nt: TGTGCCAGCAGCGTACGCGCCGCGGGACCTATGAACACTGAAGCTTTCTTT; CDR3aa: CASSVRAAGPMNTEAFF; v_gene: TRBV9; j_gene: TRBJ1-1; d_gene: .; abundance: .
CDR3nt: TGCGCCAGCAGCTTGGATCTCAACATGAACACTGAAGCTTTCTTT; CDR3aa: CASSLDLNMNTEAFF; v_gene: TRBV5-1; j_gene: TRBJ1-1; d_gene: .; abundance: .